This T cell receptor (beta chain) appears in the sequencing data of a study of PD-L1 blockade in urothelial cancer. Measured with immunoSEQ multiplex PCR; TCRdb has only the in-frame clones, and not every one. The repertoire consists of 49,000 or so clones, with about 82% occurring once and the leading ten covering around 20%. Time point described: pretreatment peripheral blood. V was cut by 1 base and J by 2 bases, with 7 bases left in between. The CDR3 has 14 amino acids. Germline CDR1 and CDR2: SGHNT and YENEEA. Material: PBMCs, obtained around atezolizumab (anti-PD-L1) treatment. The chain has TRBV11-3 and TRBJ2-3; no reliable D call. The sequence derives from a man aged 60-69 years with urothelial cancer. The CDR3 DNA follows: TGTGCCAGCAGCTTAGTCTCTAACACAGATACGCAGTATTTT. It encodes CASSLVSNTDTQYF.